Presented here are 22 T cell receptor beta chains from one specimen sequenced in a study of vaccination effects on CD4 cells after COVID-19. Here immunoSEQ multiplex PCR was the method, and the copy in TCRdb shows in-frame clones only, minus some. The sample holds tens of thousands of clones; approximately 73% are singletons and the top ten take around 2.1%. Their antigens remain unidentified. Around day 10 of culture, CD4+ T cells were separated out. Participants were given two doses of BNT162b2 or mRNA-1273 vaccine. The sample in question was CD4+ T cells from PBMCs cultured without peptide, obtained after COVID-19 vaccination. All receptors derive from a human donor who received a COVID-19 vaccine.

The chain joins TRBV5-6 to TRBJ1-5; 10 bases line up with TRBD1. The junction had 3 bases not matched to a gene; V was cut back by 0 bases and J by 0 bases. The CDR3 runs to 17 residues. The V gene's germline CDR1 is SGHDT and CDR2 YYEEEE. The CDR3 sequence: CASSLATGGRSNQPQHF. CDR3 DNA: TGTGCCAGCAGCTTGGCGACAGGGGGCCGTAGCAATCAGCCCCAGCATTTT.

The V call is TRBV15, the J call TRBJ1-5; D call uncertain. The CDR3 consists of 13 residues. In germline, CDR1 is LNHNV, CDR2 YYDKDF (reference sequence). Trimming removed 3 bases from V and 1 base from J, with 4 bases in between. The CDR3 protein is CATSSNSNQPQHF. CDR3 sequence (DNA): TGTGCCACCAGCAGCAACAGCAATCAGCCCCAGCATTTT.

This chain uses TRBV29-1 with TRBJ1-1; D not certain. The CDR3 sequence is 12 residues long. The germline V and J ends were trimmed by 7 bases and 5 bases, with 14 bases remaining between them. CDR1 SQVTM and CDR2 ANQGSEA come from the germline V gene. This CDR3 is CSALGPGTEAFF. The CDR3 DNA is TGCAGCGCCTTGGGTCCGGGGACTGAAGCTTTCTTT.

The chain is built from TRBV11-2 and TRBJ2-1; 7 bases are shared with TRBD2. Trimming at V came to 8 bases and at J to 1 base, leaving 8 bases not matched to a gene. CDR3 length: 15 amino acids. Germline CDR1 is SGHAT and CDR2 is FQNNGV. CDR3 DNA sequence: TGTGCCAGCCTCCGACCCGGGAGGTCCTACAATGAGCAGTTCTTC. Amino acid sequence: CASLRPGRSYNEQFF.

The chain recombines TRBV25-1 with TRBJ2-5; D unclear. Germline V gives CDR1 MGHDK, CDR2 SYGVNS. The CDR3 length is 15 residues. Trimming stripped 4 bases from V and 7 bases from J, with 19 bases between. The DNA of the CDR3 is TGTGCCAGCAGTGCATCGGCCAACCCGGGCGGGACCCAGTACTTC. Amino acids: CASSASANPGGTQYF. The variable domain in full, completed from reference TRBV25-1 and TRBJ2-5, reads EADIYQTPRYLVIGTGKKITLECSQTMGHDKMYWYQQDPGMELHLIHYSYGVNSTEKGDLSSESTVSRIRTEHFPLTLESARPSHTSQYLCASSASANPGGTQYFGPGTRLLVL.

The chain is built from TRBV5-1 and TRBJ2-2; 10 bases match TRBD2. V trimming: 0 bases; J trimming: 3 bases; junction bases outside the gene matches: 11. This CDR3 region has 19 residues. Germline V lookup: CDR1 SGHRS, CDR2 YFSETQ. This CDR3 is CASSLVRVAGGSDTGELFF. The CDR3 DNA reads as TGCGCCAGCAGCTTGGTACGGGTAGCGGGGGGCTCGGACACCGGGGAGCTGTTTTTT.

The chain is built from TRBV10-1 and TRBJ1-1; a possible D gene is TRBD1 (5 bases). The CDR3 extends over 13 amino acids. Trimming stripped 6 bases from V and 4 bases from J, with 12 bases between. Germline loops: CDR1 WNHNN, CDR2 SYGVQD (reference sequence). The chain's CDR3 is CASSRQKGTEAFF. The CDR3 DNA reads TGCGCCAGCAGCCGACAGAAGGGCACTGAAGCTTTCTTT.

This clone has more than one count but fewer than ten. The chain uses TRBV7-2 and TRBJ1-5; 7 bases fit TRBD1. Germline lookup yields CDR1 SGHTA and CDR2 FQGNSA. V shed 1 base, J shed 0 bases, and the junction held 12 bases outside the gene matches. CDR3 length: 19 residues. The CDR3 coding sequence is TGTGCCAGCAGCTTAGACCGGGACAGTCCGTCTTATAGCAATCAGCCCCAGCATTTT. It is translated as CASSLDRDSPSYSNQPQHF.

This chain connects TRBV10-2 to TRBJ2-3; no firm D call. CDR3 length equals 13 residues. CDR1 WSHSY and CDR2 SAAADI come from the germline V gene. The germline V and J ends were trimmed by 6 bases and 6 bases, with 13 bases remaining between them. The CDR3 DNA is TGCGCCAGCAGGTCCGTTACTGATGATACGCAGTATTTT. Protein: CASRSVTDDTQYF.

The CDR3 region is CASSRDRGPTEAFF. The DNA of the CDR3 is TGTGCCAGTAGTAGGGACAGGGGCCCCACTGAAGCTTTCTTT. V is TRBV19 and J is TRBJ1-1; 10 nucleotides line up with TRBD1. The germline CDR1 and CDR2 sequences are LNHDA and SQIVND (reference sequence). The CDR3 is 14 residues long. The junction had 3 bases not matched to a gene; V was cut back by 4 bases and J by 4 bases. The full variable domain, rest sourced from reference TRBV19 and TRBJ1-1, is DGGITQSPKYLFRKEGQNVTLSCEQNLNHDAMYWYRQDPGQGLRLIYYSQIVNDFQKGDIAEGYSVSREKKESFPLTVTSAQKNPTAFYLCASSRDRGPTEAFFGQGTRLTVV.

In its sample, this clone was seen once. V and J are TRBV24-1 and TRBJ1-2; 12 bases line up with TRBD1. The CDR3 runs 17 residues. V lost 5 bases and J lost 8; bases outside the gene matches: 14. Germline CDR1 reads KGHDR; CDR2 reads SFDVKD. The CDR3 region is CATSGPGQGAIPAGYTF. CDR3 nucleotide sequence: TGTGCCACCAGTGGGCCGGGACAGGGGGCCATTCCAGCCGGCTACACCTTC.

The chain combines TRBV7-2 with TRBJ2-2; no clear D. This CDR3 has 12 residues. V lost 3 bases and J 3 bases, leaving 2 bases between the germline ends. From germline, CDR1 is SGHTA and CDR2 FQGNSA. The CDR3 bases are TGTGCCAGCAGCTTTTACACCGGGGAGCTGTTTTTT. It is translated as CASSFYTGELFF.

The CDR3: CASSSQSGGASEQFF. DNA of the CDR3: TGTGCCAGCAGTTCTCAAAGCGGGGGGGCCTCTGAGCAGTTCTTC. The genes are TRBV7-2 and TRBJ2-1, with 10 nucleotides matching TRBD2. The J segment lost 9 bases and the V segment lost 6 bases, leaving 11 bases of the junction unmatched. The CDR3 length is 15 residues. Germline V gene data show CDR1 as SGHTA and CDR2 as FQGNSA.

This chain joins TRBV27 and TRBJ2-3; TRBD2 might be the D (6 bases). In germline, CDR1 is MNHEY, CDR2 SMNVEV (reference sequence). This CDR3 is 14 amino acids long. V was clipped by 4 bases and J by 4 bases, with 12 bases between them. The CDR3 DNA is TGTGCCAGCAGTTCCCCGGGGGAGGCAGATACGCAGTATTTT. Encoded protein: CASSSPGEADTQYF.

This chain uses TRBV5-3 with TRBJ2-2; D remains ambiguous. Being an ORF, TRBV5-3 has a function that is uncertain. This CDR3 comprises 14 residues. Trimming stripped 2 bases from V and 4 bases from J, with 9 bases between. The CDR3 sequence: CARSFQVSTGELFF. CDR3 in DNA: TGTGCCAGAAGCTTCCAGGTCTCCACCGGGGAGCTGTTTTTT.

The genes are TRBV24-1 and TRBJ1-4; D may be TRBD1 (6 bases). CDR3 length equals 14 residues. Germline lookup yields CDR1 KGHDR and CDR2 SFDVKD. Trimming took 12 bases from V and 8 from J, leaving 21 bases between them. The CDR3 protein is CAGGIQGGREKLFF. CDR3 bases: TGTGCCGGGGGAATTCAAGGGGGACGGGAAAAACTGTTTTTT.

The chain joins TRBV7-2 to TRBJ2-5, with D perhaps matching TRBD1 (5 bases). This CDR3 contains 14 residues. Germline values: CDR1 SGHTA, CDR2 FQGNSA. The V and J ends lost 1 base and 3 bases respectively, with 9 bases between them. The CDR3 reads CASSLGVGEETQYF. CDR3 bases: TGTGCCAGCAGCTTAGGTGTAGGGGAAGAGACCCAGTACTTC.

The V and J genes are TRBV2 and TRBJ2-7; D is possibly TRBD1 (6 bases). This CDR3 contains 13 residues. V was cut by 4 bases and J by 6 bases, with 13 bases left in between. Germline CDR1 SNHLY, CDR2 FYNNEI. CDR3 coding DNA: TGTGCCAGCAGTGCAGACAGGAAGGTCGAGCAGTACGTC. It encodes CASSADRKVEQYV.

The rearrangement links TRBV5-1 to TRBJ1-6; D remains unclear. CDR1 is SGHRS, CDR2 YFSETQ, per germline. Trimming removed 0 bases from V and 7 bases from J, with 8 bases in between. The CDR3 length is 14 residues. In DNA, the CDR3 is TGCGCCAGCAGCTTGGAGGCGAGGAATTCACCCCTCCACTTT. Its translation: CASSLEARNSPLHF.

The chain uses TRBV7-3 and TRBJ2-1; D possibly corresponds to TRBD1 (6 bases). The CDR3 length is 14 residues. Germline-derived CDR1 and CDR2 are SGHTA and FQGTGA. Trimming took 2 bases from V and 1 from J, leaving 6 bases between them. The CDR3 nucleotides are TGTGCCAGCAGCTTAGGACAGTCCTACAATGAGCAGTTCTTC. As protein: CASSLGQSYNEQFF.

The rearrangement uses TRBV3-1 (or the pseudogene TRBV3-2) and TRBJ1-2; D may be TRBD1 (5 bases). The germline gives CDR1 LGHDT, CDR2 YNNKEL (reference sequence). The CDR3 has 14 amino acids. V was pared by 6 bases and J by 2 bases, with 13 bases between. The CDR3 spells CASRPPWGNYGYTF. The CDR3 DNA is TGTGCCAGCAGGCCTCCCTGGGGCAACTATGGCTACACCTTC.

This chain joins TRBV2 and TRBJ2-4; 10 bases fit TRBD2. The CDR3 spans 18 residues. The V gene's germline CDR1 is SNHLY and CDR2 FYNNEI. Trimming cost V 2 bases and J 1 base; bases outside gene matches: 8. The CDR3 here is CASSEMSSGGLAKNIQYF. In nucleotides, the CDR3 is TGTGCCAGCAGTGAAATGAGTAGCGGGGGGCTTGCCAAAAACATTCAGTACTTC.